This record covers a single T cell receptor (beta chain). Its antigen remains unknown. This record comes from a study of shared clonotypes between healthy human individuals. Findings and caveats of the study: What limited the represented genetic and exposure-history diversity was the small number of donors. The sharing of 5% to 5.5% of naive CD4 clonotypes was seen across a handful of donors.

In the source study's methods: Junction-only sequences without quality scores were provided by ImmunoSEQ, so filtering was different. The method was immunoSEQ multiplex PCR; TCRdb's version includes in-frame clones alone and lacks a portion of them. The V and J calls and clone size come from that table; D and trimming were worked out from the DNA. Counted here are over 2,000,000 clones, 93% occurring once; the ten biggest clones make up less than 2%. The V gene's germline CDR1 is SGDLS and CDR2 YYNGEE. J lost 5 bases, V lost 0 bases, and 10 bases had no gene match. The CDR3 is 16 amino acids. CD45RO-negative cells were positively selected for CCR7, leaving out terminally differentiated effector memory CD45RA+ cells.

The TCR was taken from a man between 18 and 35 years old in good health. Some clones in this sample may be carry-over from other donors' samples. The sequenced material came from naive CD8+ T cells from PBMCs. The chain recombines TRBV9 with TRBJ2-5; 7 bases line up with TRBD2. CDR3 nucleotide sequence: TGTGCCAGCAGCGTAGCTGGCGCGGGAGCTGGGGAGACCCAGTACTTC. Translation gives CASSVAGAGAGETQYF.